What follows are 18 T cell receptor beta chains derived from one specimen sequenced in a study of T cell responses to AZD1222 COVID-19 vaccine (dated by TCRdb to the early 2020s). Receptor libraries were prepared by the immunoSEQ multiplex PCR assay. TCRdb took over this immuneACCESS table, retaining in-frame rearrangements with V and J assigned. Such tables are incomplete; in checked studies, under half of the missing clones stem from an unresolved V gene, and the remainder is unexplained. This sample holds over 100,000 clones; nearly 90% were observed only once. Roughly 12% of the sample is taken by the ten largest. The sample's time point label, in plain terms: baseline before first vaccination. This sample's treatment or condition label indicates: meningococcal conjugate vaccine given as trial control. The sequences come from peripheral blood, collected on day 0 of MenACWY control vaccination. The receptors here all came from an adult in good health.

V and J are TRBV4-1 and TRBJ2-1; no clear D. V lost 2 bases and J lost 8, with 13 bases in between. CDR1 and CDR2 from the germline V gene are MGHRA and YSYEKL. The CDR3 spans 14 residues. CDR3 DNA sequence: TGCGCCAGCAGCCAACCTCGGGCCAGCCATGAGCAGTTCTTC. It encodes CASSQPRASHEQFF.

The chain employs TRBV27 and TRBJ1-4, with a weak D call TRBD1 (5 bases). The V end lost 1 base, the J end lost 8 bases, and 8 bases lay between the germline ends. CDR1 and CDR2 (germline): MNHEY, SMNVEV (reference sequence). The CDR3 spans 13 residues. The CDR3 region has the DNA TGTGCCAGCAGTTTATACGAGGGGGAAAAACTGTTTTTT. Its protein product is CASSLYEGEKLFF.

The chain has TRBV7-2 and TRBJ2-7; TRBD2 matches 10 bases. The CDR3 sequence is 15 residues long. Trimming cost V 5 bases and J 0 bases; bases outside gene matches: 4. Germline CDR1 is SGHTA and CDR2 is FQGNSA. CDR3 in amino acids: CASSPSGRNSYEQYF. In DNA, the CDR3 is TGTGCCAGCAGCCCTAGCGGGAGAAACTCCTACGAGCAGTACTTC.

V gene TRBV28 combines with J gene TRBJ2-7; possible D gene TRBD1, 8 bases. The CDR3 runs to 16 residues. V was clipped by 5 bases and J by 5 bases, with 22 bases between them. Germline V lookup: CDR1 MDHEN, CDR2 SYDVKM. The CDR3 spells CASSTHGQGGRDEQYF. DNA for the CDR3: TGTGCCAGCAGTACCCACGGACAGGGAGGGAGGGACGAGCAGTACTTC. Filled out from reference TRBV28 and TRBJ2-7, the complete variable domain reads DVKVTQSSRYLVKRTGEKVFLECVQDMDHENMFWYRQDPGLGLRLIYFSYDVKMKEKGDIPEGYSVSREKKERFSLILESASTNQTSMYLCASSTHGQGGRDEQYFGPGTRLTVT.

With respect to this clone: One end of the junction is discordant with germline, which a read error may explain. In nucleotides, the CDR3 is TGTGCCAGCAGTCCACCCGCAGGGAGCAGTCAGCCCCAGCATTTT. This encodes CASSPPAGSSQPQHF. This sequence joins TRBV28 and TRBJ1-5; D may be TRBD1 (5 bases). The CDR3 contains 15 residues. From germline, CDR1 is MDHEN and CDR2 SYDVKM.

CDR3 nucleotide sequence: TGTGCCAGTGGCTGGGGGAATCAGCCCCAGCATTTT. Translating it yields CASGWGNQPQHF. The rearrangement links TRBV19 to TRBJ1-5, with a possible D match to TRBD1 (5 bases). CDR3 size: 12 residues. Between the trimmed V and J ends, which lost 8 bases and 4 bases, there was a span of 9 bases. CDR1 and CDR2 (germline): LNHDA, SQIVND (reference sequence).

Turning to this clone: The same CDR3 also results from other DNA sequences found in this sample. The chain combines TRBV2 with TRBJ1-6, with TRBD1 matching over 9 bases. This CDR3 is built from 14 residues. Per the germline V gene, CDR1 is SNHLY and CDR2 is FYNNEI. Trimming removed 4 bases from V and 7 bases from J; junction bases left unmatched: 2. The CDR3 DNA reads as TGTGCCAGCAGTGTCGGACAGGGGAATTCACCCCTCCACTTT. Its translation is CASSVGQGNSPLHF.

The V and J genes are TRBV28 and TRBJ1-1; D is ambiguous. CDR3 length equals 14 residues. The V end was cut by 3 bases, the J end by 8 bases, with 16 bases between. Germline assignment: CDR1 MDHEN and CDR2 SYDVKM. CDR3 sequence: CASSLAPVLREAFF. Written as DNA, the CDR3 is TGTGCCAGCAGTTTGGCCCCCGTACTGAGAGAAGCTTTCTTT.

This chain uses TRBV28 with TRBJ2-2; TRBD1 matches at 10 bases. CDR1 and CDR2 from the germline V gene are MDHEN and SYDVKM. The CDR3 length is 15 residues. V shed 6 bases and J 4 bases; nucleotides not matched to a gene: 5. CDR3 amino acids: CASRPTGGGTGELFF. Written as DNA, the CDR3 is TGTGCCAGCAGGCCGACAGGGGGCGGCACCGGGGAGCTGTTTTTT.

The CDR3 protein is CASSQDPGLRNEQFF. CDR3 sequence (DNA): TGTGCCAGCAGCCAAGATCCGGGACTCCGCAATGAGCAGTTCTTC. This chain joins TRBV4-2 and TRBJ2-1; perhaps TRBD2 as D (6 bases). Trimming shortened V by 0 bases and J by 6 bases, and 12 bases separated the two germline ends. The CDR3 runs 15 residues. Germline V lookup: CDR1 LGHNA, CDR2 YNFKEQ.

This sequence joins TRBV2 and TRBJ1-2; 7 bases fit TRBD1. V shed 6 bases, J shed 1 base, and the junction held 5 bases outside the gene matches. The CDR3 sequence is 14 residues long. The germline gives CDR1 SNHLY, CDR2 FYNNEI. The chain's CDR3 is CASRGTADNYGYTF. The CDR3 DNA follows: TGTGCCAGCAGAGGGACAGCTGATAACTATGGCTACACCTTC.

The chain's CDR3 is CATRPDGGNTIYF. The CDR3 DNA reads as TGTGCCACCCGCCCCGACGGAGGAAACACCATATATTTT. The chain couples TRBV24-1 to TRBJ1-3; D is unresolved. Germline-derived CDR1 and CDR2 are KGHDR and SFDVKD. The CDR3 sequence is 13 residues long. V lost 9 bases, J lost 4 bases, and 12 bases lay in between.

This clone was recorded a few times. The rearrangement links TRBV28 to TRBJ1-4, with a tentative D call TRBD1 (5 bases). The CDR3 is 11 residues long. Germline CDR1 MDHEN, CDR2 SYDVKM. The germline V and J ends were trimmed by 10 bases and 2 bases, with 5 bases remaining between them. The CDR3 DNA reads TGTGCCACAGGGACTAATGAAAAACTGTTTTTT. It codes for CATGTNEKLFF.

Here the CDR3 DNA reads TGTGCCTGGAGGAGACGGTCCGATGAAAAACTGTTTTTT. Encoded protein: CAWRRRSDEKLFF. This chain links TRBV30 with TRBJ1-4; D not resolved. This CDR3 is 13 amino acids long. Germline V gives CDR1 GTSNPN, CDR2 SVGIG (reference sequence). The germline V and J ends were trimmed by 3 bases and 6 bases, with 11 bases remaining between them.

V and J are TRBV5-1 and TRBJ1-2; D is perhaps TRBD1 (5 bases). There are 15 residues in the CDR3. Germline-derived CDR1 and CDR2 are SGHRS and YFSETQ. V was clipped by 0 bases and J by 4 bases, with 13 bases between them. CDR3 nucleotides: TGCGCCAGCAGCTTGGTGGGTACAGGCCCCTATGGCTACACCTTC. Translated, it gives CASSLVGTGPYGYTF.

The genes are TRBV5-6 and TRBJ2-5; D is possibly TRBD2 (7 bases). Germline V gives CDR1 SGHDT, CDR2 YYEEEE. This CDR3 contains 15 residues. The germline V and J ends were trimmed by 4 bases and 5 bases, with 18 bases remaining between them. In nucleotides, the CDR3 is TGTGCCAGCAGCCAGGAATCGGGGGGCGGGGAGACCCAGTACTTC. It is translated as CASSQESGGGETQYF.

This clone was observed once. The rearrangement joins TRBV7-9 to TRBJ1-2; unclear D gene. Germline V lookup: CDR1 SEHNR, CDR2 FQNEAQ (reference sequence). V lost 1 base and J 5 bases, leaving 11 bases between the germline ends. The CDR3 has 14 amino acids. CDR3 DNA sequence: TGTGCCAGCAGCTTAGTGGGCGGCGAATATGGCTACACCTTC. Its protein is CASSLVGGEYGYTF.

In DNA, the CDR3 is TGCGCCAGCAGCCCCGGGACAGGGGCCGAACGAGAGCAGTTCTTC. Translating it yields CASSPGTGAEREQFF. This chain connects TRBV5-1 to TRBJ2-1, with 10 positions matching TRBD1. The V gene's germline CDR1 is SGHRS and CDR2 YFSETQ. The ends lost 4 bases at V and 10 bases at J; junction bases unmatched: 11. The CDR3 covers 15 residues.